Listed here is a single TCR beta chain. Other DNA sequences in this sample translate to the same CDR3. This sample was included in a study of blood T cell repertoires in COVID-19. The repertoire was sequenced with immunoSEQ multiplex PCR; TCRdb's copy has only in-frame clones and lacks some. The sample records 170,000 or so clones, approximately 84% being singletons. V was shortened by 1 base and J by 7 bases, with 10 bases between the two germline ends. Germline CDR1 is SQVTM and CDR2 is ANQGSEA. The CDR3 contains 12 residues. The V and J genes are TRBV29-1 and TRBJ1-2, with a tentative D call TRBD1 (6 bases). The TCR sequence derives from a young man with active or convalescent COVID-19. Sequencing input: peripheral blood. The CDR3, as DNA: TGCAGCGTTGAAGGGGGGGGCGGTGGCTACACCTTC. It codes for CSVEGGGGGYTF.